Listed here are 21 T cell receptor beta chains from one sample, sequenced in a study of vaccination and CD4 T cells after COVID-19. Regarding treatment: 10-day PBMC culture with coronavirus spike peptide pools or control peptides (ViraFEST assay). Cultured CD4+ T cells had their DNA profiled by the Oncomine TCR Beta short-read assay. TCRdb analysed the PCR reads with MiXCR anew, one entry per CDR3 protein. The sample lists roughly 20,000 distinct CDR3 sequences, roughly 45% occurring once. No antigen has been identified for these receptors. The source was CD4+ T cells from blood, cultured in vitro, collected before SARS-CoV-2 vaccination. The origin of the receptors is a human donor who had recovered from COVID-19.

CDR3: CASSLSKSSYNSPLHF. In DNA, the CDR3 is TGCGCCAGCAGCTTGAGCAAGAGCTCCTATAATTCACCCCTCCACTTT. The V call is TRBV5-1, the J call TRBJ1-6; D not certain. The CDR3 totals 16 residues. The germline V gene encodes CDR1 SGHRS and CDR2 YFSETQ. Between the trimmed V and J ends, which lost 1 base and 0 bases, there was a span of 8 bases.

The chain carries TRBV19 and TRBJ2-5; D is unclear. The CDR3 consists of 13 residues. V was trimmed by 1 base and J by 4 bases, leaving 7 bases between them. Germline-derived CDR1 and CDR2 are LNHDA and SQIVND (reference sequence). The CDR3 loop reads CASSIARGETQYF. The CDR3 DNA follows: TGTGCCAGTAGTATAGCCAGAGGAGAGACCCAGTACTTC.

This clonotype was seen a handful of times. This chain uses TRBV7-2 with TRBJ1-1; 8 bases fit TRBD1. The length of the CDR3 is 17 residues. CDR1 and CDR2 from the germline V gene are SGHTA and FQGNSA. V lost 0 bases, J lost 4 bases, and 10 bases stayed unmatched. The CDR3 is CASSLALLRTGSTEAFF. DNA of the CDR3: TGTGCCAGCAGCTTAGCCCTCCTACGGACAGGGAGCACTGAAGCTTTCTTT.

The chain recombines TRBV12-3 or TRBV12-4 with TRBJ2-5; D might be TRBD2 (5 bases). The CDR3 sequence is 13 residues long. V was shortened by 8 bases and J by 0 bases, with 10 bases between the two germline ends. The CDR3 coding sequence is TGTGCCAGCGTCCCGGGGTACCAAGAGACCCAGTACTTC. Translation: CASVPGYQETQYF.

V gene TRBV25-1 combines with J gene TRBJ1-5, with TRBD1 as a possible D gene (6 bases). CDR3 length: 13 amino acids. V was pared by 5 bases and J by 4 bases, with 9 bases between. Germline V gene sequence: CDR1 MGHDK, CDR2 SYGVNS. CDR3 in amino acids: CASSRGGNQPQHF. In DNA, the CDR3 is TGTGCCAGCAGTAGGGGGGGTAATCAGCCCCAGCATTTT.

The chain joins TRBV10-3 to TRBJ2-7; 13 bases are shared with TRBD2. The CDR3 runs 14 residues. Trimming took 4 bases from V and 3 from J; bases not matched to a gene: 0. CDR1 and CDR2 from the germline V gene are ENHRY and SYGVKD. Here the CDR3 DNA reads TGTGCCATCAGTGGGACTAGCGGGAGCTACGAGCAGTACTTC. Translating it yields CAISGTSGSYEQYF.

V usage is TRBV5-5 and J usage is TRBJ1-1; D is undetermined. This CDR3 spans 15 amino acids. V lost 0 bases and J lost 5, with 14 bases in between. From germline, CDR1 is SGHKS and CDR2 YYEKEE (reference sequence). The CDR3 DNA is TGTGCCAGCAGCTTGGAGGCGACCCTGGGGACTGAAGCTTTCTTT. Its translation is CASSLEATLGTEAFF.

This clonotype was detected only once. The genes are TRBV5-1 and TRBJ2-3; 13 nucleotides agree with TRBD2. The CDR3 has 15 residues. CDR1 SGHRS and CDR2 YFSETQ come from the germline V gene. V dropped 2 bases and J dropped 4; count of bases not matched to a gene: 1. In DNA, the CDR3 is TGCGCCAGCAGCTTCGGACTAGCGGGAGCAGATACGCAGTATTTT. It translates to CASSFGLAGADTQYF.

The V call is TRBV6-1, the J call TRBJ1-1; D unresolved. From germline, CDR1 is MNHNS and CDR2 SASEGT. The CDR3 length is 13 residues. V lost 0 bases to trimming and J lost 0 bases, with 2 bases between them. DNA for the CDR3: TGTGCCAGCAGTGAAGCGGTGAACACTGAAGCTTTCTTT. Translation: CASSEAVNTEAFF.

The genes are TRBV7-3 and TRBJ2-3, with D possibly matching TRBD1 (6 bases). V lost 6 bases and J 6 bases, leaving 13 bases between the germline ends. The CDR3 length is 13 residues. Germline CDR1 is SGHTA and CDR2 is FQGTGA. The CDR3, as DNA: TGTGCCAGCAGTCTGACAGGTCCCGATACGCAGTATTTT. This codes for CASSLTGPDTQYF. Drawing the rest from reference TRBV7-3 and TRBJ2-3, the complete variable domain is GAGVSQTPSNKVTEKGKYVELRCDPISGHTALYWYRQSLGQGPEFLIYFQGTGAADDSGLPNDRFFAVRPEGSVSTLKIQRTERGDSAVYLCASSLTGPDTQYFGPGTRLTVL.

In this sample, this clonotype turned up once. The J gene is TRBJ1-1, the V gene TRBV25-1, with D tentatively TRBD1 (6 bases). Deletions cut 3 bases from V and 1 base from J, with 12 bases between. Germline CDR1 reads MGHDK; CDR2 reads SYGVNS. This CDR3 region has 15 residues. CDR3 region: CASSEAQTGNTEAFF. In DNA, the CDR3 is TGTGCCAGCAGTGAGGCCCAGACAGGGAACACTGAAGCTTTCTTT.

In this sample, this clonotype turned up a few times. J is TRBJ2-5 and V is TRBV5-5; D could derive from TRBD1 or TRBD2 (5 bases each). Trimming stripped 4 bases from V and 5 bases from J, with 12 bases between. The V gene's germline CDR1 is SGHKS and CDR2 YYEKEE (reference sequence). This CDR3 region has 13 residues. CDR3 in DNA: TGTGCCAGCAGCCCGGGACCGGGCGAGACCCAGTACTTC. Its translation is CASSPGPGETQYF.

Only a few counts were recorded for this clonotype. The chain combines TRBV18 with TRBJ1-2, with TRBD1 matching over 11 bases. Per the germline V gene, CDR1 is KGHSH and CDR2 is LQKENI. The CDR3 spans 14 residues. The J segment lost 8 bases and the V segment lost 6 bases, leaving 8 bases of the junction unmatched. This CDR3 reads CASSTRTGGQGYTF. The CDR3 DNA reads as TGTGCCAGCTCGACCAGGACAGGGGGCCAAGGCTACACCTTC.

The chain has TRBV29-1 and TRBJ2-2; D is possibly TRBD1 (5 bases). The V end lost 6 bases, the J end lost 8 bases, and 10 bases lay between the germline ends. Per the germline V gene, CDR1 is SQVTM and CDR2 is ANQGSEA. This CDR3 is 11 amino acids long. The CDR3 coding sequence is TGCAGCGTCGGTAGGGGTGGGGAGCTGTTTTTT. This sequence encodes CSVGRGGELFF.

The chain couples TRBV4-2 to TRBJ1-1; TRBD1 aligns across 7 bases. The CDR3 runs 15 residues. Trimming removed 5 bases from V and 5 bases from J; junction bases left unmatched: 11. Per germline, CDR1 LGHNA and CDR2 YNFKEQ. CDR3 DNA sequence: TGTGCCAGCAGCTACCGACAGGGCAAGGGAACTGAAGCTTTCTTT. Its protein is CASSYRQGKGTEAFF.

CDR3 DNA: TGTGCCAGTAGTATAGGCGACGAAGTTGGCTATGGCTACACCTTC. This codes for CASSIGDEVGYGYTF. The J gene is TRBJ1-2, the V gene TRBV19, with D hard to call. V was trimmed by 1 base and J by 4 bases, leaving 13 bases between them. This CDR3 has 15 residues. The germline V gene has CDR1 LNHDA and CDR2 SQIVND (reference sequence).

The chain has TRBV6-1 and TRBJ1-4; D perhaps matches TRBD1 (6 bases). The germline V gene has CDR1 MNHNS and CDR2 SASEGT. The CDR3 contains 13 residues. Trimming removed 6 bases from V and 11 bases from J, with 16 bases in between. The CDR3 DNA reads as TGTGCCAGCAGCGACAGGCTACTGGGGAAACTGTTTTTT. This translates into CASSDRLLGKLFF.

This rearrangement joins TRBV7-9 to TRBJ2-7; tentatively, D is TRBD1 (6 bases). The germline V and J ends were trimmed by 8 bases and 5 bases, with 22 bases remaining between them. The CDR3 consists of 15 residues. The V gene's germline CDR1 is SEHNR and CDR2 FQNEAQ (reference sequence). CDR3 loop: CASGDTGLPGDEQYF. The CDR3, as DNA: TGTGCCAGCGGGGACACGGGCCTCCCTGGGGACGAGCAGTACTTC.

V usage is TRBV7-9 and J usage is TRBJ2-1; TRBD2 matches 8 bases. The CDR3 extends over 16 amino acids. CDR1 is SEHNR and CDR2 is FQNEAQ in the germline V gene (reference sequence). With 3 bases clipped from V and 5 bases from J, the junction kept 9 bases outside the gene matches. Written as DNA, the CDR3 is TGTGCCAGCAGCTTCGGCTTGGCGGGAGGAGACAATGAGCAGTTCTTC. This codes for CASSFGLAGGDNEQFF.

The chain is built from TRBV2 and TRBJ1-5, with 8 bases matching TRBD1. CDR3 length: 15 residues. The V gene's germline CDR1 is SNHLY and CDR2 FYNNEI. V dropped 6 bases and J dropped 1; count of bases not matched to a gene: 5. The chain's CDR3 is CASRADRVSNQPQHF. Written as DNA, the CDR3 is TGTGCCAGCAGAGCGGACAGGGTGAGCAATCAGCCCCAGCATTTT.

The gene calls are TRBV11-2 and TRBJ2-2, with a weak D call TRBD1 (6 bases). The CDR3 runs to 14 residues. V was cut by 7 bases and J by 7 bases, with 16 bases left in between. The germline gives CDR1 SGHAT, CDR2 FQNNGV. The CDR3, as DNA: TGTGCCAGCACCTTCAGGGGCGCGAGCGGGGAGCTGTTTTTT. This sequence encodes CASTFRGASGELFF.